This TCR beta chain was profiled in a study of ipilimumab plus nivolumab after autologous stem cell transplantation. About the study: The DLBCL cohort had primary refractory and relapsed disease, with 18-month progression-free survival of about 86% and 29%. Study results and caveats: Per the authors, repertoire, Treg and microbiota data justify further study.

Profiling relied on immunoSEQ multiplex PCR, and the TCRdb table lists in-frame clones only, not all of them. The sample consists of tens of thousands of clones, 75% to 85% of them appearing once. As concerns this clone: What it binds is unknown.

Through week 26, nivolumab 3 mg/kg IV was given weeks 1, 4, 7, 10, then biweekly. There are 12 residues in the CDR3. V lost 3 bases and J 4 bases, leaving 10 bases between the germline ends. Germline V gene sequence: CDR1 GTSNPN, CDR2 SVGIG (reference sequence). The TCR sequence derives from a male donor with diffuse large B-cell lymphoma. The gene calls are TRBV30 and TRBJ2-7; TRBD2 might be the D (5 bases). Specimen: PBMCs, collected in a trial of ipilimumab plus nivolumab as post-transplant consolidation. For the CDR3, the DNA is TGTGCCTGGAGCGCGGACTGGTACGAGCAGTACTTC. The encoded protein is CAWSADWYEQYF.